These 20 T cell receptor beta chains share one sample of origin, sequenced in a study of shared clonotypes between healthy human individuals. Method: immunoSEQ multiplex PCR; TCRdb's copy keeps in-frame clones and lacks some. The profile shows over a million clones, around 97% of them singletons. Sequencing input: naive CD4+ T cells sorted from blood. The subset: CD45RA+ positively selected. The source is a man aged 25 to 45 in good health.

The rearrangement joins TRBV5-6 to TRBJ2-3, with TRBD2 matching over 10 bases. With 0 bases clipped from V and 3 bases from J, the junction kept 13 bases outside the gene matches. The CDR3 loop spans 19 amino acids. The germline CDR1 and CDR2 sequences are SGHDT and YYEEEE. CDR3 bases: TGTGCCAGCAGCTTGGATGGTAGCGGGAGGCTCGGGGCGACAGATACGCAGTATTTT. This encodes CASSLDGSGRLGATDTQYF.

The CDR3 DNA reads TGTGCCAGCAATTCCGAGGGCCTGGATACGCAGTATTTT. It is translated as CASNSEGLDTQYF. The chain combines TRBV27 with TRBJ2-3; D may be TRBD2 (5 bases). V was pared by 7 bases and J by 6 bases, with 14 bases between. Germline-derived CDR1 and CDR2 are MNHEY and SMNVEV (reference sequence). CDR3 length: 13 residues.

The chain combines TRBV5-1 with TRBJ2-5, with D tentatively TRBD1 or TRBD2 (5 bases each). CDR3 length: 16 residues. V was trimmed by 0 bases and J by 5 bases, leaving 17 bases between them. CDR1 and CDR2 (germline): SGHRS, YFSETQ. CDR3 region: CASSLGGTQPGETQYF. CDR3 sequence (DNA): TGCGCCAGCAGCTTGGGGGGGACCCAGCCGGGGGAGACCCAGTACTTC.

The chain has TRBV5-5 and TRBJ2-1; the match to TRBD2 covers 11 bases. The J segment lost 5 bases and the V segment lost 4 bases, leaving 5 bases of the junction unmatched. Germline CDR1 is SGHKS and CDR2 is YYEKEE (reference sequence). The CDR3 runs to 15 residues. CDR3 DNA: TGTGCCAGCAGCCCCTCGACTAGCGGGAACAATGAGCAGTTCTTC. Its protein is CASSPSTSGNNEQFF.

The rearrangement uses TRBV9 and TRBJ2-1, with D perhaps given as TRBD1 or TRBD2 (5 bases each). Germline V gene data show CDR1 as SGDLS and CDR2 as YYNGEE. The CDR3 sequence is 13 residues long. V was clipped by 4 bases and J by 2 bases, with 7 bases between them. The CDR3 DNA sequence: TGTGCCAGCAGCAGGGGACCCTACAATGAGCAGTTCTTC. Translation: CASSRGPYNEQFF.

The chain carries TRBV6-6 and TRBJ2-5; maybe TRBD2 (7 bases). Germline lookup yields CDR1 MNHNY and CDR2 SVGAGI (reference sequence). V dropped 7 bases and J dropped 3 bases, with 15 bases sitting between them. This CDR3 region has 14 residues. The CDR3: CASTRREGEETQYF. DNA for the CDR3: TGTGCCAGCACCAGGAGGGAGGGGGAAGAGACCCAGTACTTC.

The chain is built from TRBV9 and TRBJ2-3, with 7 bases identical to TRBD1. The V gene end was trimmed by 1 base and the J gene end by 3 bases; junction bases not matched to a gene: 11. The CDR3 consists of 17 residues. Germline CDR1 reads SGDLS; CDR2 reads YYNGEE. CDR3 residues: CASSVLQGDSRTDTQYF. The CDR3 DNA sequence: TGTGCCAGCAGCGTATTGCAGGGGGATTCCAGGACAGATACGCAGTATTTT. Together with reference TRBV9 and TRBJ2-3, the CDR3 gives the full variable domain: DSGVTQTPKHLITATGQRVTLRCSPRSGDLSVYWYQQSLDQGLQFLIQYYNGEERAKGNILERFSAQQFPDLHSELNLSSLELGDSALYFCASSVLQGDSRTDTQYFGPGTRLTVL.

V is TRBV7-9 and J is TRBJ1-4, with TRBD1 as a possible D gene (5 bases). This CDR3 comprises 14 residues. Per the germline V gene, CDR1 is SEHNR and CDR2 is FQNEAQ (reference sequence). V lost 6 bases to trimming and J lost 7 bases, with 15 bases between them. CDR3 in DNA: TGTGCCAGCAGTCCTACCGGGGGGGTTGAAAAACTGTTTTTT. It is translated as CASSPTGGVEKLFF. Full variable domain (outside the CDR3, taken from reference TRBV7-9 and TRBJ1-4): DTGVSQNPRHKITKRGQNVTFRCDPISEHNRLYWYRQTLGQGPEFLTYFQNEAQLEKSRLLSDRFSAERPKGSFSTLEIQRTEQGDSAMYLCASSPTGGVEKLFFGSGTQLSVL.

This chain links TRBV10-1 with TRBJ2-7, with a possible D match to TRBD2 (5 bases). Trimming removed 5 bases from V and 0 bases from J, with 11 bases in between. The CDR3 is made up of 14 amino acids. Per germline, CDR1 WNHNN and CDR2 SYGVQD (reference sequence). The CDR3 loop reads CASSSGVPSYEQYF. The DNA of the CDR3 is TGCGCCAGCAGTTCCGGGGTCCCCTCCTACGAGCAGTACTTC.

V gene TRBV6-1 combines with J gene TRBJ2-7, with D perhaps given as TRBD1 or TRBD2 (5 bases each). Germline CDR1 is MNHNS and CDR2 is SASEGT. V lost 5 bases and J lost 2, with 13 bases in between. The CDR3 totals 14 residues. Here the CDR3 reads CASSRSGQTYEQYF. CDR3 coding DNA: TGTGCCAGCAGTCGGTCGGGGCAGACCTACGAGCAGTACTTC.

The CDR3 sequence is CASSQPPGQGTKNIQYF. As DNA, the CDR3 is TGCGCCAGCAGCCAACCTCCCGGACAGGGGACCAAAAACATTCAGTACTTC. This sequence joins TRBV4-1 and TRBJ2-4; TRBD1 matches 9 bases. From germline, CDR1 is MGHRA and CDR2 YSYEKL. The CDR3 totals 17 residues. V shed 2 bases and J 2 bases; nucleotides not matched to a gene: 7.

V gene TRBV28 combines with J gene TRBJ2-7; 7 bases line up with TRBD2. V lost 3 bases to trimming and J lost 2 bases; unmatched junction nucleotides: 4. The CDR3 is 14 amino acids. The germline gives CDR1 MDHEN, CDR2 SYDVKM. The CDR3 reads CASSLGAGAYEQYF. The CDR3, as DNA: TGTGCCAGCAGTTTGGGTGCGGGGGCCTACGAGCAGTACTTC.

This sequence joins TRBV7-9 and TRBJ1-3; TRBD1 matches at 7 bases. The CDR3 contains 15 residues. With V trimmed by 2 bases and J by 0 bases, 1 base remained unmatched. Germline V gene lookup returns CDR1 SEHNR and CDR2 FQNEAQ (reference sequence). The CDR3 region has the DNA TGTGCCAGCAGCTTAACAGGGGACTCTGGAAACACCATATATTTT. Translation gives CASSLTGDSGNTIYF. Together with reference TRBV7-9 and TRBJ1-3, the CDR3 gives the full variable domain: DTGVSQNPRHKITKRGQNVTFRCDPISEHNRLYWYRQTLGQGPEFLTYFQNEAQLEKSRLLSDRFSAERPKGSFSTLEIQRTEQGDSAMYLCASSLTGDSGNTIYFGEGSWLTVV.

The chain couples TRBV20-1 to TRBJ2-7, with D unclear. The V end lost 4 bases, the J end lost 3 bases, and 4 bases lay between the germline ends. This CDR3 is built from 10 residues. Per germline, CDR1 DFQATT and CDR2 SNEGSKA (reference sequence). The CDR3 is CSANFYEQYF. DNA of the CDR3: TGCAGTGCTAACTTCTACGAGCAGTACTTC.

The DNA for the CDR3 is TGTGCCAGCTCACCTCTAGCGGGAGTGCCCTACAATGAGCAGTTCTTC. This sequence encodes CASSPLAGVPYNEQFF. The chain uses TRBV18 and TRBJ2-1; TRBD2 matches at 10 bases. This CDR3 contains 16 residues. V trimming: 3 bases; J trimming: 2 bases; junction bases outside the gene matches: 4. Germline lookup yields CDR1 KGHSH and CDR2 LQKENI. The variable domain in full, completed from reference TRBV18 and TRBJ2-1, reads NAGVMQNPRHLVRRRGQEARLRCSPMKGHSHVYWYRQLPEEGLKFMVYLQKENIIDESGMPKERFSAEFPKEGPSILRIQQVVRGDSAAYFCASSPLAGVPYNEQFFGPGTRLTVL.

The chain has TRBV28 and TRBJ1-1; 7 bases align to TRBD1. CDR1 is MDHEN and CDR2 is SYDVKM in the germline V gene. J gave up 4 bases and V 6 bases, and 5 bases lay outside the gene matches. The CDR3 covers 13 residues. The CDR3 DNA sequence: TGTGCCAGCAGAGCCACAGGGGTCACTGAAGCTTTCTTT. This gives the protein CASRATGVTEAFF.

Regarding this clone: At the DNA level, this CDR3 is encoded by other sequences in the same sample as well. The rearrangement uses TRBV5-1 and TRBJ2-7; 7 bases are a match to TRBD2. Germline V lookup: CDR1 SGHRS, CDR2 YFSETQ. This CDR3 comprises 15 residues. Unmatched junction bases numbered 12, after V lost 5 bases and J lost 4 bases. For the CDR3, the DNA is TGCGCCAGCAGTCCTAATTCGGGGGGAGGGTACGAGCAGTACTTC. Its protein product is CASSPNSGGGYEQYF.

The chain combines TRBV2 with TRBJ2-1; D is unresolved. From germline, CDR1 is SNHLY and CDR2 FYNNEI. The V end lost 2 bases, the J end lost 6 bases, and 14 bases lay between the germline ends. The CDR3 is made up of 15 amino acids. CDR3 in DNA: TGTGCCAGCAGTGAATCACGGGTTCCCATCAATGAGCAGTTCTTC. As protein: CASSESRVPINEQFF.

This sequence joins TRBV5-1 and TRBJ2-7, with a weak D call TRBD1 (6 bases). The CDR3 spans 14 residues. V lost 1 base and J 3 bases, leaving 11 bases between the germline ends. Germline CDR1 is SGHRS and CDR2 is YFSETQ. CDR3 bases: TGCGCCAGCAGCTTGATTGGACAGCTCTACGAGCAGTACTTC. The encoded protein is CASSLIGQLYEQYF.

In its sample, this clone was seen once. The chain joins TRBV5-1 to TRBJ2-1; unclear D gene. With 0 bases removed from V and 5 bases from J, the gap between germline ends came to 12 bases. This CDR3 spans 15 amino acids. From germline, CDR1 is SGHRS and CDR2 YFSETQ. The CDR3 is CASSLDLARNNEQFF. The CDR3 coding sequence is TGCGCCAGCAGCTTGGATCTTGCCAGAAACAATGAGCAGTTCTTC.